This T cell receptor beta chain came from a study of control samples from healthy donors and cancer patients. V gave up 0 bases and J gave up 0 bases; unmatched junction bases: 12. This CDR3 spans 19 amino acids. CDR1 is LGHNA and CDR2 is YSLEER in the germline V gene. Measured with immunoSEQ multiplex PCR; TCRdb has only the in-frame clones, and not every one. The sample has about 170,000 clones; 90% to 95% are singletons. The V call is TRBV4-3, the J call TRBJ2-3, with 7 nucleotides matching TRBD2. The receptor was isolated from an older woman in good health. Material: blood. The CDR3 DNA follows: TGCGCCAGCAGCCAAGATAGTTCGGCGCTAGCGGCTAGCACAGATACGCAGTATTTT. Its protein product is CASSQDSSALAASTDTQYF.